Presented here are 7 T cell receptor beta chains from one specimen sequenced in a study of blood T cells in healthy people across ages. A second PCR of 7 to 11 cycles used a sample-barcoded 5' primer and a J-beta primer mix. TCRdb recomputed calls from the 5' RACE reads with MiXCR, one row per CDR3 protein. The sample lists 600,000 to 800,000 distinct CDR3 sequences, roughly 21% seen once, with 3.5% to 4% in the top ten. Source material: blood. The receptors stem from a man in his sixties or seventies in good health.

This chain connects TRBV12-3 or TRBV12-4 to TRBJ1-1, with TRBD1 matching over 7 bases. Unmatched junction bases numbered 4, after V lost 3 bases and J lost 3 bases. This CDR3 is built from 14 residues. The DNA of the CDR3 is TGTGCCAGCAGTTTGGGGACAGCGTACACTGAAGCTTTCTTT. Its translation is CASSLGTAYTEAFF.

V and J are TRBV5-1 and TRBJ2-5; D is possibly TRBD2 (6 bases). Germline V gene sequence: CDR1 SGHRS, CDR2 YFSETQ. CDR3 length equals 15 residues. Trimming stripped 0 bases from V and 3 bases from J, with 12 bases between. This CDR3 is CASSLASGSEETQYF. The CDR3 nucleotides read TGCGCCAGCAGCTTGGCCTCCGGGAGCGAAGAGACCCAGTACTTC. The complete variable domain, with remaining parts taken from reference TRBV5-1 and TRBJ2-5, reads KAGVTQTPRYLIKTRGQQVTLSCSPISGHRSVSWYQQTPGQGLQFLFEYFSETQRNKGNFPGRFSGRQFSNSRSEMNVSTLELGDSALYLCASSLASGSEETQYFGPGTRLLVL.

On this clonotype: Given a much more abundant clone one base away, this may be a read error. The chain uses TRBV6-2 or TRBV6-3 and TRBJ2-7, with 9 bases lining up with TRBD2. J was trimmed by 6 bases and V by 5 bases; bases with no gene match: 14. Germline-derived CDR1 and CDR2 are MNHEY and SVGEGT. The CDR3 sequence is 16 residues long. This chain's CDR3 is CASSGRGTSSSREQYF. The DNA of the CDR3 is TGTGCCAGCAGTGGGAGAGGGACTAGCTCTAGCCGCGAGCAGTACTTC.

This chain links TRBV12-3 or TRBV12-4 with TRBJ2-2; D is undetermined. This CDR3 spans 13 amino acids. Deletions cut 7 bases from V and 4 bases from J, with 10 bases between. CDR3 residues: CASIGIGTGELFF. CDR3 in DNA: TGTGCCAGCATTGGAATCGGCACCGGGGAGCTGTTTTTT.

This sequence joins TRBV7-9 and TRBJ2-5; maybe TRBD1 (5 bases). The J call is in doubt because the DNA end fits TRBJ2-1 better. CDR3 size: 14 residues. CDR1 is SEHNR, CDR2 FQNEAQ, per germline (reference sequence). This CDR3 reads CASSLEGRENEQFF. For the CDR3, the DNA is TGTGCCAGCAGCTTAGAGGGCAGGGAAAATGAGCAGTTCTTC.

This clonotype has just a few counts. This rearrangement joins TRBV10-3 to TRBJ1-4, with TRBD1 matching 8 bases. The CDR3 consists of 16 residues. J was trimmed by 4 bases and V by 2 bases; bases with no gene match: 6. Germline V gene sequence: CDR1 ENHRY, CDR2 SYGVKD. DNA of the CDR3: TGTGCCATCAGTGAGGGACAGGGAAGCGTTAATGAAAAACTGTTTTTT. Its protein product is CAISEGQGSVNEKLFF.

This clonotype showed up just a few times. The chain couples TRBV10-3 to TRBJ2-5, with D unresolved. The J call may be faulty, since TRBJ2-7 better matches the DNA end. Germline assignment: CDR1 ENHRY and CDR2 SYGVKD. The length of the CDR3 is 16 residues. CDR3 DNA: TGTGCCATCAGTGAGCTCGAGACTCCCAGCTCCTACGAGCAGTACTTC. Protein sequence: CAISELETPSSYEQYF.